A single sample gave rise to the 30 T cell receptor beta chains below, sequenced in a study of molecular identifiers for immune sequencing clone quantification. TCRdb re-derived calls from the PCR reads in MiXCR, one entry per CDR3 protein. The sample shows approximately 550,000 distinct CDR3 sequences, 20% to 25% of them seen only once. The sequencing sample was made of naive CD8+ T cells from blood, with Jurkat cell RNA spiked in. Subset: FACS-sorted CD8+CD4-CCR7+CD45RA+ naive T cells. The receptors stem from a human donor in good health. Some libraries in this study had Jurkat cell RNA spiked in.

Regarding this clonotype: A much larger clone differs from this one at a single base, so this may be a read error. The gene calls are TRBV6-5 and TRBJ2-3, with a weak D call TRBD1 (6 bases). CDR3 length: 13 residues. CDR1 MNHEY and CDR2 SVGAGI come from the germline V gene. The CDR3, as DNA: TGTGCCAGCAGTTCGCAGGGGCGAGATACGCAGTGTTTT. It translates to CASSSQGRDTQCF.

V and J are TRBV30 and TRBJ2-7; possible D gene TRBD2, 6 bases. The CDR3 loop spans 15 amino acids. V lost 0 bases, J lost 6 bases, and 18 bases lay in between. The germline CDR1 and CDR2 sequences are GTSNPN and SVGIG (reference sequence). The CDR3 sequence is CAWSVLLASRLEQYF. CDR3 coding DNA: TGTGCCTGGAGTGTACTGCTAGCGTCACGCCTCGAGCAGTACTTC.

V gene TRBV12-3 or TRBV12-4 combines with J gene TRBJ2-3; the match to TRBD1 covers 10 bases. V lost 6 bases to trimming and J lost 3 bases; unmatched junction nucleotides: 12. The CDR3 runs 17 residues. The CDR3 DNA reads as TGTGCCAGCAGCGATCTCGGGGACAGGGGTCTGACAGATACGCAGTATTTT. Protein product: CASSDLGDRGLTDTQYF.

This chain joins TRBV18 and TRBJ1-2; D is ambiguous. There are 15 residues in the CDR3. CDR1 and CDR2 (germline): KGHSH, LQKENI. Trimming removed 2 bases from V and 1 base from J, with 11 bases in between. The CDR3 here is CASSPAAANNYGYTF. CDR3 DNA sequence: TGTGCCAGCTCACCAGCCGCAGCAAATAACTATGGCTACACCTTC.

The chain combines TRBV7-9 with TRBJ2-7, with TRBD2 as a possible D gene (6 bases). The CDR3 loop spans 14 amino acids. Trimming pared 5 bases from V and 5 bases from J, leaving 16 bases between. Germline V gives CDR1 SEHNR, CDR2 FQNEAQ (reference sequence). The CDR3, as DNA: TGTGCCAGCAGCCCCGTTCCTAGCGTCCACGAGCAGTACTTC. It translates to CASSPVPSVHEQYF.

The chain links TRBV27 to TRBJ2-3, with 8 nucleotides matching TRBD1. The length of the CDR3 is 17 residues. V trimming: 9 bases; J trimming: 3 bases; junction bases outside the gene matches: 17. Per the germline V gene, CDR1 is MNHEY and CDR2 is SMNVEV (reference sequence). CDR3 region: CASPPNRGINSTDTQYF. The CDR3, as DNA: TGTGCCAGTCCGCCGAACAGGGGGATAAATTCTACAGATACGCAGTATTTT.

This chain joins TRBV28 and TRBJ2-2, with 11 bases lining up with TRBD2. Germline assignment: CDR1 MDHEN and CDR2 SYDVKM. V lost 4 bases and J lost 6; bases outside the gene matches: 13. The CDR3 totals 18 residues. For the CDR3, the DNA is TGTGCCAGCAGTTCAAGGGCTAGCGGGAGGTCCCTGCCCGGGGAGCTGTTTTTT. Translation gives CASSSRASGRSLPGELFF.

This clonotype was seen many times. The rearrangement links TRBV7-2 to TRBJ2-1; D is undetermined. This CDR3 comprises 12 residues. Germline lookup yields CDR1 SGHTA and CDR2 FQGNSA. V was shortened by 0 bases and J by 8 bases, with 5 bases between the two germline ends. The CDR3: CASSLAWDEQFF. DNA of the CDR3: TGTGCCAGCAGCTTAGCTTGGGATGAGCAGTTCTTC.

A few counts support this clonotype. The rearrangement joins TRBV2 to TRBJ1-1, with TRBD1 as a possible D gene (6 bases). The CDR3 is 13 amino acids. In germline, CDR1 is SNHLY, CDR2 FYNNEI. Between the trimmed V and J ends, which lost 6 bases and 3 bases, there was a span of 11 bases. The CDR3 spells CASRPQGYTEAFF. In nucleotides, the CDR3 is TGTGCCAGCAGGCCACAGGGATACACTGAAGCTTTCTTT.

Comment on this clonotype: At one of its ends the junction is not consistent with the germline gene, which may arise from a read error. V gene TRBV6-5 combines with J gene TRBJ1-3, with D perhaps TRBD1 (5 bases). CDR3 size: 15 residues. CDR1 and CDR2 from the germline V gene are MNHEY and SVGAGI. The CDR3 nucleotides are TGTGCCGGCAGTTACAGTGAGGGGATGGGAAACACCATATATTTT. Amino acids: CAGSYSEGMGNTIYF.

The rearrangement joins TRBV2 to TRBJ2-3; TRBD1 agrees at 7 bases. The end of the DNA aligns better with TRBJ1-5, so the J call may be wrong. Germline assignment: CDR1 SNHLY and CDR2 FYNNEI. The CDR3 loop spans 14 amino acids. The CDR3 nucleotides read TGTGCCAGCTGGGGGTTAGAAGGGACAGATACGCAGCATTTT. As protein: CASWGLEGTDTQHF.

This clonotype was detected many times. The J gene is TRBJ2-4, the V gene TRBV11-2; TRBD1 matches at 9 bases. Germline CDR1 reads SGHAT; CDR2 reads FQNNGV. This CDR3 has 11 residues. J lost 16 bases, V lost 6 bases, and 7 bases had no gene match. CDR3: CASRTDRGKYF. The CDR3, as DNA: TGTGCCAGCAGAACGGACAGGGGAAAATACTTC.

This clonotype was counted ten times or more. The CDR3 DNA follows: TGTGCCAGCAGTTACGGGGCCACGCAGTATTTT. Translated: CASSYGATQYF. This rearrangement joins TRBV6-5 to TRBJ2-3; possibly TRBD1 for D (5 bases). The V gene's germline CDR1 is MNHEY and CDR2 SVGAGI. This CDR3 has 11 amino acids. Trimming left V 2 bases short and J 9 bases short, with 6 bases between.

This clonotype has only a few counts. The V call is TRBV4-3, the J call TRBJ2-7; D may be TRBD1 (5 bases). This CDR3 has 18 residues. Trimming cost V 0 bases and J 6 bases, with 24 bases left between them. CDR1 is LGHNA and CDR2 is YSLEER in the germline V gene. The CDR3 bases are TGCGCCAGCAGCCAAGATCAGTTATTGGGGCCATCGGAAGGCGAGCAGTACTTC. Amino acids: CASSQDQLLGPSEGEQYF.

The chain employs TRBV27 and TRBJ2-7; no clear D gene. With 3 bases removed from V and 2 bases from J, the gap between germline ends came to 8 bases. Germline CDR1 MNHEY, CDR2 SMNVEV (reference sequence). This CDR3 has 13 residues. CDR3 nucleotides: TGTGCCAGCAGTTTTGTGAACACCTACGAGCAGTACTTC. Translated: CASSFVNTYEQYF.

This clonotype showed up many times. The chain combines TRBV27 with TRBJ2-5, with 8 bases that match TRBD1. V trimming: 9 bases; J trimming: 2 bases; junction bases outside the gene matches: 5. The CDR3 length is 13 residues. Germline V lookup: CDR1 MNHEY, CDR2 SMNVEV (reference sequence). CDR3 nucleotide sequence: TGTGCCAGACCTGGACAGGGTCAAGAGACCCAGTACTTC. It encodes CARPGQGQETQYF.

This clonotype was observed a single time. This could be a read error, since a much larger clone is one nucleotide away. The J gene is TRBJ2-3, the V gene TRBV10-3, with D unclear. CDR1 and CDR2 (germline): ENHRY, SYGVKD. Trimming removed 0 bases from V and 4 bases from J, with 11 bases in between. The CDR3 sequence is 15 residues long. The CDR3 spells CAISESGISADTQYF. CDR3 in DNA: TGTGCCATCAGTGAGTCTGGCATATCCGCAGATACGCAGTATTTT.

This clonotype occurred many times. The chain links TRBV7-9 to TRBJ2-7; D is ambiguous. The CDR3 consists of 15 residues. The germline V and J ends were trimmed by 4 bases and 5 bases, with 18 bases remaining between them. In germline, CDR1 is SEHNR, CDR2 FQNEAQ (reference sequence). The CDR3 sequence is CASSSGPKNGHEQYF. The CDR3 DNA follows: TGTGCCAGCAGCTCCGGGCCGAAGAATGGCCACGAGCAGTACTTC.

As to this clonotype: A clone one base away is much larger, so this may be a read error. The conserved closing phenylalanine or tryptophan is absent in this CDR3, likely reflecting a read error. CDR3 DNA: TGTGCCAGCAGCTTAGGGTCAGAGGCCCGATCCTACAATGAGCAGTTCTCC. Translation gives CASSLGSEARSYNEQFS. V usage is TRBV7-2 and J usage is TRBJ2-1, with D hard to call. The CDR3 extends over 17 amino acids. The V gene's germline CDR1 is SGHTA and CDR2 FQGNSA. Deletions cut 1 base from V and 1 base from J, with 14 bases between.

This sequence joins TRBV2 and TRBJ2-1; a possible D gene is TRBD1 (6 bases). Trimming pared 7 bases from V and 5 bases from J, leaving 15 bases between. Germline loops: CDR1 SNHLY, CDR2 FYNNEI. The CDR3 extends over 14 amino acids. The CDR3 DNA reads TGTGCCAGCAATCGGCCAGGGGTCGACAATGAGCAGTTCTTC. Its translation is CASNRPGVDNEQFF.

The chain joins TRBV20-1 to TRBJ1-1, with 8 bases identical to TRBD1. Looked up from germline, CDR1 is DFQATT and CDR2 is SNEGSKA (reference sequence). V lost 6 bases, J lost 5 bases, and 5 bases stayed unmatched. The CDR3 sequence is 12 residues long. The CDR3 DNA reads as TGCAGTGCCGACAGGGGAGAAACTGAAGCTTTCTTT. The encoded protein is CSADRGETEAFF.

This clonotype was detected ten times or more. The chain links TRBV5-1 to TRBJ2-7; D is unresolved. The CDR3 spans 11 residues. The V end was cut by 1 base, the J end by 7 bases, with 6 bases between. Germline assignment: CDR1 SGHRS and CDR2 YFSETQ. The CDR3 DNA reads as TGCGCCAGCAGCTTGCCCGGGGAGCAGTACTTC. This translates into CASSLPGEQYF.

This clonotype was found a few times. The genes are TRBV9 and TRBJ1-1; D is undetermined. The germline V gene encodes CDR1 SGDLS and CDR2 YYNGEE. This CDR3 has 12 residues. The V gene lost 0 bases and the J gene lost 7 bases, with 7 bases spanning the gap. CDR3 in DNA: TGTGCCAGCAGCGTAGATACGCGTGAAGCTTTCTTT. Translated, it gives CASSVDTREAFF.

The CDR3 nucleotides are TGTGCCAGCAGCTCGCCTACCGGCGAGACCCAGTACTTC. Translating it yields CASSSPTGETQYF. V usage is TRBV5-6 and J usage is TRBJ2-5; no reliable D call. Germline lookup yields CDR1 SGHDT and CDR2 YYEEEE. Trimming shortened V by 3 bases and J by 5 bases, and 11 bases separated the two germline ends. This CDR3 spans 13 amino acids.

This clonotype has a count of ten or more. The chain joins TRBV20-1 to TRBJ2-1; 9 bases align to TRBD2. The germline CDR1 and CDR2 sequences are DFQATT and SNEGSKA (reference sequence). There are 14 residues in the CDR3. The V segment lost 1 base and the J segment 9 bases; nucleotides outside the gene matches: 7. CDR3 DNA: TGCAGTGCTAGAGTAGGCGGGGGGGCTGGTGAGCAGTTCTTC. It specifies CSARVGGGAGEQFF.

Details on this clonotype: A single base separates this from a much larger clone, so it may be a read error. V is TRBV3-1 and J is TRBJ1-2; D remains unclear. The germline V gene has CDR1 LGHDT and CDR2 YNNKEL (reference sequence). CDR3 length equals 16 residues. The CDR3 DNA is TGTGCCAGCAGCCAAGAGAACCACCGGTACAACTGTGGCTACACCTTC. Translated: CASSQENHRYNCGYTF.

In this sample, this clonotype turned up many times. The gene calls are TRBV20-1 and TRBJ1-1; TRBD1 might be the D (6 bases). The CDR3 extends over 15 amino acids. Germline V lookup: CDR1 DFQATT, CDR2 SNEGSKA (reference sequence). Trimming removed 3 bases at V and 1 base at J, with 15 bases between. CDR3 DNA sequence: TGCAGTGCTAGTCATCCGGGGGCGCGGAACACTGAAGCTTTCTTT. As protein: CSASHPGARNTEAFF.

This clonotype was recorded many times. The V gene is TRBV6-5, the J gene TRBJ2-7, with TRBD2 matching 8 bases. Unmatched junction bases numbered 8, after V lost 4 bases and J lost 6 bases. This CDR3 is built from 14 residues. The V gene's germline CDR1 is MNHEY and CDR2 SVGAGI. CDR3 DNA sequence: TGTGCCAGCAGTTCATGGAGCGGGAGCGTCGAGCAGTACTTC. It specifies CASSSWSGSVEQYF.

This clonotype was counted a few times. This chain joins TRBV2 and TRBJ2-3; tentatively, D is TRBD1 (5 bases). This CDR3 is built from 16 residues. Germline assignment: CDR1 SNHLY and CDR2 FYNNEI. Trimming took off 3 bases at V and 0 bases at J, with 13 bases between the two ends. The CDR3, as DNA: TGTGCCAGCAGTGAGGGTGCAGGGCCTAGCACAGATACGCAGTATTTT. Protein product: CASSEGAGPSTDTQYF. The full variable domain, in which reference TRBV2 and TRBJ2-3 provide the parts outside the CDR3, is EPEVTQTPSHQVTQMGQEVILRCVPISNHLYFYWYRQILGQKVEFLVSFYNNEISEKSEIFDDQFSVERPDGSNFTLKIRSTKLEDSAMYFCASSEGAGPSTDTQYFGPGTRLTVL.

This clonotype has a count of ten or more. The chain couples TRBV7-9 to TRBJ2-5; possibly TRBD1 for D (5 bases). Germline V gene lookup returns CDR1 SEHNR and CDR2 FQNEAQ (reference sequence). The CDR3 runs to 14 residues. The ends were cut back, 8 bases at V and 0 bases at J, with 13 bases in the middle. CDR3 DNA sequence: TGTGCCAGCGGACACCCCAGGTACCAAGAGACCCAGTACTTC. It yields the protein CASGHPRYQETQYF.